These T cell receptor beta chains were read from a single sample in a study of T cell repertoires in cytomegalovirus infection. These receptors have no identified antigens. Using its own MiXCR run on the reads, TCRdb lists one record per CDR3 protein. The repertoire holds about 70,000 distinct CDR3 sequences, with about 20% as singletons. Sequenced material: CD8+ T cells from cultured PBMCs, taken from culture after CMV antigen stimulation. The source of these receptors is a human donor in good health (CMV status not recorded). Some clones in this sample may be carry-over from other donors' samples. CDR3s include the opening cysteine and the closing phenylalanine or tryptophan. Each record gives: clone size, V gene, D gene, J gene, CDR3 protein, CDR3 DNA. D genes are given only for firm matches. Only some rows state a clone size, as once, few, many or a class for expanded clones.

clone_size: NA
v_call: TRBV7-7
d_call: TRBD2
j_call: TRBJ2-1
cdr3_aa: CASSLARTSVYNEQFF
cdr3_nt: TGTGCCAGCAGCTTAGCGAGGACTAGCGTGTACAATGAGCAGTTCTTC

clone_size: NA
v_call: TRBV9
d_call: NA
j_call: TRBJ2-7
cdr3_aa: CASSVQGFEQYF
cdr3_nt: TGTGCCAGCAGCGTTCAGGGGTTCGAGCAGTACTTC

clone_size: few
v_call: TRBV7-8
d_call: NA
j_call: TRBJ1-5
cdr3_aa: CASSLGPMGTSRPQHF
cdr3_nt: TGTGCCAGCAGCTTAGGACCCATGGGCACGAGTAGGCCCCAGCATTTT

clone_size: once
v_call: TRBV7-9
d_call: NA
j_call: TRBJ1-1
cdr3_aa: CASHRAGNNFEAFF
cdr3_nt: TGTGCCTCCCATAGGGCGGGGAATAATTTTGAAGCTTTCTTT

clone_size: many
v_call: TRBV4-1
d_call: TRBD2
j_call: TRBJ2-7
cdr3_aa: CASSQVGGAGGKYEQYF
cdr3_nt: TGCGCCAGCAGCCAAGTGGGGGGTGCGGGGGGAAAGTACGAGCAGTACTTC

clone_size: NA
v_call: TRBV6-5
d_call: NA
j_call: TRBJ2-2
cdr3_aa: CASGPRTLNTGELFF
cdr3_nt: TGTGCCAGCGGGCCTAGGACACTGAACACCGGGGAGCTGTTTTTT

clone_size: NA
v_call: TRBV10-3
d_call: NA
j_call: TRBJ2-1
cdr3_aa: CAISESGLSQDHNEQFF
cdr3_nt: TGTGCCATCAGTGAGTCGGGATTAAGTCAGGACCACAATGAGCAGTTCTTC

clone_size: many
v_call: TRBV7-8
d_call: NA
j_call: TRBJ1-3
cdr3_aa: CASSPRGAAGNTIYF
cdr3_nt: TGTGCCAGCAGCCCTCGGGGGGCGGCTGGAAACACCATATATTTT

clone_size: few
v_call: TRBV7-8
d_call: NA
j_call: TRBJ2-3
cdr3_aa: CASSLVKATSTDTQYF
cdr3_nt: TGTGCCAGCAGCTTAGTCAAGGCAACCTCCACAGATACGCAGTATTTT

clone_size: NA
v_call: TRBV19
d_call: NA
j_call: TRBJ1-1
cdr3_aa: CASSSWGGTEAFF
cdr3_nt: TGTGCCAGTAGTTCGTGGGGAGGCACTGAAGCTTTCTTT

clone_size: few
v_call: TRBV6-2/TRBV6-3
d_call: NA
j_call: TRBJ1-1
cdr3_aa: CASSPVGVNTEAFF
cdr3_nt: TGTGCCAGCAGCCCCGTAGGGGTGAACACTGAAGCTTTCTTT

clone_size: few
v_call: TRBV27
d_call: TRBD1
j_call: TRBJ2-7
cdr3_aa: CASSLTGGEISYEQYF
cdr3_nt: TGTGCCAGCAGTTTAACAGGGGGCGAAATCTCCTACGAGCAGTACTTC

clone_size: NA
v_call: TRBV7-9
d_call: TRBD1
j_call: TRBJ1-1
cdr3_aa: CASSLDRGNTEAFF
cdr3_nt: TGTGCCAGCAGCTTGGACAGGGGAAACACTGAAGCTTTCTTT

clone_size: NA
v_call: TRBV7-2
d_call: TRBD2
j_call: TRBJ2-1
cdr3_aa: CASSLVAGGPAEQFF
cdr3_nt: TGTGCCAGCAGCTTAGTAGCGGGGGGGCCCGCTGAGCAGTTCTTC

clone_size: NA
v_call: TRBV11-1
d_call: TRBD2
j_call: TRBJ2-5
cdr3_aa: CASSPRGGDQQTQYF
cdr3_nt: TGTGCCAGCAGCCCCCGGGGAGGGGACCAACAGACCCAGTACTTC

clone_size: NA
v_call: TRBV4-1
d_call: NA
j_call: TRBJ1-1
cdr3_aa: CASSQVRGRYTEAFF
cdr3_nt: TGCGCCAGCAGCCAAGTCAGGGGACGGTACACTGAAGCTTTCTTT

clone_size: few
v_call: TRBV7-9
d_call: TRBD1
j_call: TRBJ2-4
cdr3_aa: CASSSGQGRLGNIQYF
cdr3_nt: TGTGCCAGCAGCTCCGGACAGGGGCGACTCGGAAACATTCAGTACTTC

clone_size: NA
v_call: TRBV7-2
d_call: NA
j_call: TRBJ1-2
cdr3_aa: CASTINTGNYGYTF
cdr3_nt: TGTGCCAGCACCATCAATACAGGGAACTATGGCTACACCTTC

clone_size: few
v_call: TRBV7-2
d_call: TRBD1
j_call: TRBJ2-5
cdr3_aa: CASSHERDRTGGETQYF
cdr3_nt: TGTGCCAGCAGCCACGAACGAGACCGAACAGGGGGGGAGACCCAGTACTTC

clone_size: few
v_call: TRBV7-2
d_call: TRBD1
j_call: TRBJ1-4
cdr3_aa: CASSLQGAVGEKLFF
cdr3_nt: TGTGCCAGCAGCTTACAGGGGGCTGTAGGGGAAAAACTGTTTTTT

clone_size: NA
v_call: TRBV27
d_call: NA
j_call: TRBJ2-7
cdr3_aa: CASSSTSPYYEQYF
cdr3_nt: TGTGCCAGCAGTTCCACTTCACCCTACTACGAGCAGTACTTC

clone_size: few
v_call: TRBV10-3
d_call: TRBD1
j_call: TRBJ2-7
cdr3_aa: CAISEPLQGAYEQYF
cdr3_nt: TGTGCCATCAGTGAGCCCTTACAGGGGGCCTACGAGCAGTACTTC

clone_size: NA
v_call: TRBV4-1
d_call: TRBD1
j_call: TRBJ1-1
cdr3_aa: CASSPTGTGVTEAFF
cdr3_nt: TGCGCCAGCAGCCCAACCGGGACAGGGGTTACTGAAGCTTTCTTT